This entry is about one T cell receptor beta chain. TEMRA cells were FACS-enriched, while CD8+ and CD4+ T cells were negatively isolated. The V end was cut by 4 bases, the J end by 9 bases, with 17 bases between. The CDR3 is 14 amino acids. Looked up from germline, CDR1 is SGHNT and CDR2 is YYREEE (reference sequence). The sample belongs to a study of CD8 T cells in Susac syndrome. With random hexamers, roughly 0.45 to 1 ug RNA was reverse transcribed. The immunoSEQ assay covered 54 Vbeta and 13 Jbeta segments for CDR3. One entry per CDR3 protein results from TCRdb running MiXCR on the immunoSEQ multiplex PCR reads. The sample contains some 130,000 distinct CDR3 sequences, around 94% of which appear only once.

Sequenced: CD4+ T cells from PBMCs. The genes are TRBV5-4 and TRBJ2-4; D might be TRBD1 (6 bases). The receptor was derived from a human donor with multiple sclerosis. The CDR3 coding sequence is TGTGCCAGCAGCCGGGACACCCCCAAGGGCATTCAGTACTTC. Protein product: CASSRDTPKGIQYF.